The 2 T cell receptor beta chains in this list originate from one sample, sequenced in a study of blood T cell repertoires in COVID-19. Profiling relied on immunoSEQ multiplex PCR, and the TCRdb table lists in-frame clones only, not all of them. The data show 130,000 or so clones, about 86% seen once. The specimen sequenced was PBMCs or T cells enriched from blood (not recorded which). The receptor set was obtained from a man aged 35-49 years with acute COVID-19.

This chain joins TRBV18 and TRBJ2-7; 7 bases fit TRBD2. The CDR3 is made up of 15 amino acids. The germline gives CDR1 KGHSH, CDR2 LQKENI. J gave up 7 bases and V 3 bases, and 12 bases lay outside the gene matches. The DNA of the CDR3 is TGTGCCAGCTCACCGAGCGGGATAAGGGGAGGGGAGCAGTACTTC. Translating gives CASSPSGIRGGEQYF. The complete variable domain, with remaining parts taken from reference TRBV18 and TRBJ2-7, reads NAGVMQNPRHLVRRRGQEARLRCSPMKGHSHVYWYRQLPEEGLKFMVYLQKENIIDESGMPKERFSAEFPKEGPSILRIQQVVRGDSAAYFCASSPSGIRGGEQYFGPGTRLTVT.

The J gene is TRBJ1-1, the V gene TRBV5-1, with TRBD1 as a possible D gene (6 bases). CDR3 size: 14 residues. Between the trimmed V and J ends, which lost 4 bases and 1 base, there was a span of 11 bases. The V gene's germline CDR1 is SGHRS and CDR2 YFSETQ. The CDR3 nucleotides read TGCGCCAGCAGCCTTCAGGGGACGAACACTGAAGCTTTCTTT. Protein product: CASSLQGTNTEAFF.